Sequencing of this T cell receptor beta chain was carried out in a study of T cell changes during pregnancy in multiple sclerosis. TCRdb keeps only in-frame clones here, not all; method: immunoSEQ multiplex PCR. In the table there are some 110,000 clones, under 95% of which are singletons. Germline V lookup: CDR1 MDHEN, CDR2 SYDVKM. V gave up 3 bases and J gave up 1 base, with 11 bases separating them. The CDR3 spans 15 residues. The rearrangement joins TRBV28 to TRBJ2-3; D not resolved. The sample in question was peripheral blood, obtained after pregnancy. The receptor comes from a female donor with multiple sclerosis, enrolled in a pregnancy study. The CDR3 DNA reads as TGTGCCAGCAGTTTGGTTCGCGTTGGCACAGATACGCAGTATTTT. It is translated as CASSLVRVGTDTQYF.